What follows are 21 T cell receptor beta chains derived from one specimen sequenced in a study of blood T cell repertoires in COVID-19 (TCRdb year 2020). The protocol used for the library was the immunoSEQ multiplex PCR assay. Drawn from immuneACCESS, this table holds only the in-frame rearrangements with V and J called that TCRdb kept. Clones are partly lost; checked studies trace under half to an unresolved V gene and leave the rest unexplained. In this sample the table shows roughly 59,000 clones, approximately 78% of which occur a single time. Approximately 15% of the sample is in the top ten clones. Specimen: peripheral blood. The receptors here all came from an elderly man with acute or convalescent COVID-19.

The J gene is TRBJ2-5, the V gene TRBV27; 12 bases line up with TRBD2. Germline V gene data show CDR1 as MNHEY and CDR2 as SMNVEV (reference sequence). V trimming: 4 bases; J trimming: 1 base; junction bases outside the gene matches: 7. The CDR3 has 17 residues. CDR3 sequence (DNA): TGTGCCAGCAGTTCAAGGACTAGCGGGGTCCTCCAAGAGACCCAGTACTTC. The encoded protein is CASSSRTSGVLQETQYF.

This chain links TRBV15 with TRBJ2-1, with 8 positions matching TRBD2. The ends lost 0 bases at V and 3 bases at J; junction bases unmatched: 13. Germline V CDR1 and CDR2: LNHNV, YYDKDF (reference sequence). CDR3 length: 19 residues. The CDR3 bases are TGTGCCACCAGCAGAGACCGACTAGGTTTTAGCGGGGTCTACAATGAGCAGTTCTTC. Encoded protein: CATSRDRLGFSGVYNEQFF.

The chain couples TRBV5-8 to TRBJ2-7, with D tentatively TRBD1 (5 bases). This CDR3 region has 13 residues. Trimming removed 0 bases at V and 3 bases at J, with 7 bases between. CDR1 is SGHTS and CDR2 is YDEGEE in the germline V gene. The CDR3 sequence: CASSLGQFYEQYF. The CDR3 bases are TGTGCCAGCAGCTTGGGACAGTTCTACGAGCAGTACTTC.

This rearrangement joins TRBV5-6 to TRBJ1-5, with TRBD1 as a possible D gene (6 bases). The germline CDR1 and CDR2 sequences are SGHDT and YYEEEE. V dropped 0 bases and J dropped 5 bases, with 12 bases sitting between them. CDR3 length: 15 amino acids. The DNA of the CDR3 is TGTGCCAGCAGCTTGGCCTCCAGGGGTTATCAGCCCCAGCATTTT. Encoded protein: CASSLASRGYQPQHF.

The chain uses TRBV6-2 or TRBV6-3 and TRBJ1-1; TRBD1 might be the D (5 bases). This CDR3 has 16 residues. V gave up 0 bases and J gave up 1 base, with 12 bases separating them. Germline CDR1 reads MNHEY; CDR2 reads SVGEGT. CDR3 amino acids: CASSYSMGGWNTEAFF. The CDR3 nucleotides read TGTGCCAGCAGTTACTCGATGGGGGGTTGGAACACTGAAGCTTTCTTT.

The chain couples TRBV2 to TRBJ1-1, with D unclear. Germline CDR1 SNHLY, CDR2 FYNNEI. V was pared by 7 bases and J by 0 bases, with 9 bases between. The CDR3 runs to 13 residues. The CDR3 sequence is CASIPEMNTEAFF. The DNA of the CDR3 is TGTGCCAGCATTCCGGAGATGAACACTGAAGCTTTCTTT.

This clone was detected only once. This chain's CDR3 is CAISRDRADEQYF. DNA for the CDR3: TGTGCCATCAGCAGGGACAGGGCAGACGAGCAGTACTTC. This chain connects TRBV10-3 to TRBJ2-7; 9 positions match TRBD1. The CDR3 has 13 residues. The V gene's germline CDR1 is ENHRY and CDR2 SYGVKD. J gave up 5 bases and V 6 bases, and 5 bases lay outside the gene matches.

The CDR3 DNA is TGTGCCAGCAGCCTCCCAGACTATAGGGTAAATGAGCAGTTCTTC. It translates to CASSLPDYRVNEQFF. The chain recombines TRBV5-4 with TRBJ2-1; maybe TRBD2 (5 bases). V lost 4 bases and J 7 bases, leaving 18 bases between the germline ends. The CDR3 has 15 residues. CDR1 is SGHNT, CDR2 YYREEE, per germline (reference sequence). Based on the CDR3 plus reference TRBV5-4 and TRBJ2-1, the full variable domain is ETGVTQSPTHLIKTRGQQVTLRCSSQSGHNTVSWYQQALGQGPQFIFQYYREEENGRGNFPPRFSGLQFPNYSSELNVNALELDDSALYLCASSLPDYRVNEQFFGPGTRLTVL.

The rearrangement links TRBV18 to TRBJ1-5, with D possibly being TRBD1 (6 bases). The V gene lost 2 bases and the J gene lost 1 base, with 15 bases spanning the gap. The germline V gene has CDR1 KGHSH and CDR2 LQKENI. This CDR3 comprises 17 residues. CDR3 residues: CASSPSLGAGSNQPQHF. The CDR3 nucleotides are TGTGCCAGCTCACCAAGTTTGGGGGCCGGGAGCAATCAGCCCCAGCATTTT. Drawing the rest from reference TRBV18 and TRBJ1-5, the complete variable domain is NAGVMQNPRHLVRRRGQEARLRCSPMKGHSHVYWYRQLPEEGLKFMVYLQKENIIDESGMPKERFSAEFPKEGPSILRIQQVVRGDSAAYFCASSPSLGAGSNQPQHFGDGTRLSIL.

J is TRBJ1-2 and V is TRBV6-2 or TRBV6-3, with 9 positions matching TRBD1. CDR1 is MNHEY and CDR2 is SVGEGT in the germline V gene. The CDR3 is 19 residues long. After removal of 0 bases from V and 1 base from J, the junction contained 12 bases not matched to a gene. Here the CDR3 reads CASSYSLSGQGPYNYGYTF. DNA of the CDR3: TGTGCCAGCAGTTACTCACTTTCGGGACAGGGACCCTATAACTATGGCTACACCTTC.

This rearrangement joins TRBV6-2 or TRBV6-3 to TRBJ1-5, with no clear D. This CDR3 has 14 residues. CDR1 and CDR2 from the germline V gene are MNHEY and SVGEGT. Trimming shortened V by 6 bases and J by 0 bases, and 9 bases separated the two germline ends. The CDR3 region has the DNA TGTGCCAGCAGCCGCGGGTATAGCAATCAGCCCCAGCATTTT. This sequence encodes CASSRGYSNQPQHF.

For the CDR3, the DNA is TGTGCCAGCAGTCCCTCGGGTCTTCAAGGTGCGGGACGGTTGGTTTTCGGTCCAGATACGCAGTATTTT. The encoded protein is CASSPSGLQGAGRLVFGPDTQYF. The chain carries TRBV11-2 and TRBJ2-3; D is perhaps TRBD2 (6 bases). Germline values: CDR1 SGHAT, CDR2 FQNNGV. This CDR3 has 23 amino acids. Between the trimmed V and J ends, which lost 6 bases and 4 bases, there was a span of 41 bases.

The rearrangement links TRBV6-4 to TRBJ2-2, with D possibly being TRBD2 (6 bases). The germline CDR1 and CDR2 sequences are MRHNA and SNTAGT. V was cut by 6 bases and J by 1 base, with 9 bases left in between. The CDR3 extends over 14 amino acids. CDR3 bases: TGTGCCAGCAGCAGGACTATGAACACCGGGGAGCTGTTTTTT. Translation gives CASSRTMNTGELFF.

The V call is TRBV11-2, the J call TRBJ1-1; D may be TRBD1 (5 bases). Germline CDR1 and CDR2: SGHAT and FQNNGV. The CDR3 length is 14 residues. V lost 3 bases and J 6 bases, leaving 14 bases between the germline ends. CDR3 DNA: TGTGCCAGCAGCTTCCGGGGGGTTGCGTCTGAAGCTTTCTTT. This gives the protein CASSFRGVASEAFF.

The chain combines TRBV18 with TRBJ1-2; D is ambiguous. The V gene's germline CDR1 is KGHSH and CDR2 LQKENI. Deletions cut 3 bases from V and 0 bases from J, with 5 bases between. This CDR3 is built from 13 residues. The CDR3 is CASSPLTNYGYTF. CDR3 DNA sequence: TGTGCCAGCTCACCCCTTACTAACTATGGCTACACCTTC.

The CDR3 coding sequence is TGTGCCAGCAGCTTAGATCGGGACAGTGGCTACACCTTC. Its translation: CASSLDRDSGYTF. The chain recombines TRBV7-2 with TRBJ1-2, with 7 nucleotides matching TRBD1. This CDR3 is 13 amino acids long. The V segment lost 1 base and the J segment 7 bases; nucleotides outside the gene matches: 3. CDR1 and CDR2 (germline): SGHTA, FQGNSA.

This clone was picked up one time. The rearrangement links TRBV3-1 (or the pseudogene TRBV3-2) to TRBJ1-1, with D possibly matching TRBD1 (6 bases). Germline V CDR1 and CDR2: LGHDT, YNNKEL (reference sequence). The CDR3 sequence is 15 residues long. Trimming removed 3 bases at V and 2 bases at J, with 13 bases between. The CDR3 DNA reads as TGTGCCAGCAGCCAGACCGGGACACCCAACACTGAAGCTTTCTTT. Translated, it gives CASSQTGTPNTEAFF.

This sequence joins TRBV6-1 and TRBJ1-2, with 7 bases identical to TRBD1. Germline V lookup: CDR1 MNHNS, CDR2 SASEGT. This CDR3 region has 16 residues. The V and J ends lost 1 base and 0 bases, in that order; junction bases with no gene match: 5. This chain's CDR3 is CASSEDRGPANYGYTF. The DNA for the CDR3 is TGTGCCAGCAGTGAAGACAGGGGCCCAGCTAACTATGGCTACACCTTC.

This sequence joins TRBV6-2 or TRBV6-3 and TRBJ2-3, with D maybe TRBD2 (6 bases). Germline V gene lookup returns CDR1 MNHEY and CDR2 SVGEGT. There are 15 residues in the CDR3. V gave up 0 bases and J gave up 3 bases, with 10 bases separating them. The CDR3 DNA is TGTGCCAGCAGTTACTCTCGGGGGAGGACAGATACGCAGTATTTT. Protein product: CASSYSRGRTDTQYF.

The V gene is TRBV5-1, the J gene TRBJ2-6; a possible D gene is TRBD2 (5 bases). This CDR3 has 15 residues. Trimming left V 4 bases short and J 0 bases short, with 8 bases between. Germline CDR1 reads SGHRS; CDR2 reads YFSETQ. The CDR3 region has the DNA TGCGCCAGCAGCGTCGGAGGCTCTGGGGCCAACGTCCTGACTTTC. Protein: CASSVGGSGANVLTF.

The genes are TRBV30 and TRBJ1-1; D may be TRBD1 (5 bases). The V end was cut by 2 bases, the J end by 11 bases, with 15 bases between. The CDR3 is made up of 12 amino acids. From germline, CDR1 is GTSNPN and CDR2 SVGIG (reference sequence). The CDR3 DNA follows: TGTGCCTGGAGTTTCGGGGGACCGGGGGCTTTCTTT. Its protein is CAWSFGGPGAFF.